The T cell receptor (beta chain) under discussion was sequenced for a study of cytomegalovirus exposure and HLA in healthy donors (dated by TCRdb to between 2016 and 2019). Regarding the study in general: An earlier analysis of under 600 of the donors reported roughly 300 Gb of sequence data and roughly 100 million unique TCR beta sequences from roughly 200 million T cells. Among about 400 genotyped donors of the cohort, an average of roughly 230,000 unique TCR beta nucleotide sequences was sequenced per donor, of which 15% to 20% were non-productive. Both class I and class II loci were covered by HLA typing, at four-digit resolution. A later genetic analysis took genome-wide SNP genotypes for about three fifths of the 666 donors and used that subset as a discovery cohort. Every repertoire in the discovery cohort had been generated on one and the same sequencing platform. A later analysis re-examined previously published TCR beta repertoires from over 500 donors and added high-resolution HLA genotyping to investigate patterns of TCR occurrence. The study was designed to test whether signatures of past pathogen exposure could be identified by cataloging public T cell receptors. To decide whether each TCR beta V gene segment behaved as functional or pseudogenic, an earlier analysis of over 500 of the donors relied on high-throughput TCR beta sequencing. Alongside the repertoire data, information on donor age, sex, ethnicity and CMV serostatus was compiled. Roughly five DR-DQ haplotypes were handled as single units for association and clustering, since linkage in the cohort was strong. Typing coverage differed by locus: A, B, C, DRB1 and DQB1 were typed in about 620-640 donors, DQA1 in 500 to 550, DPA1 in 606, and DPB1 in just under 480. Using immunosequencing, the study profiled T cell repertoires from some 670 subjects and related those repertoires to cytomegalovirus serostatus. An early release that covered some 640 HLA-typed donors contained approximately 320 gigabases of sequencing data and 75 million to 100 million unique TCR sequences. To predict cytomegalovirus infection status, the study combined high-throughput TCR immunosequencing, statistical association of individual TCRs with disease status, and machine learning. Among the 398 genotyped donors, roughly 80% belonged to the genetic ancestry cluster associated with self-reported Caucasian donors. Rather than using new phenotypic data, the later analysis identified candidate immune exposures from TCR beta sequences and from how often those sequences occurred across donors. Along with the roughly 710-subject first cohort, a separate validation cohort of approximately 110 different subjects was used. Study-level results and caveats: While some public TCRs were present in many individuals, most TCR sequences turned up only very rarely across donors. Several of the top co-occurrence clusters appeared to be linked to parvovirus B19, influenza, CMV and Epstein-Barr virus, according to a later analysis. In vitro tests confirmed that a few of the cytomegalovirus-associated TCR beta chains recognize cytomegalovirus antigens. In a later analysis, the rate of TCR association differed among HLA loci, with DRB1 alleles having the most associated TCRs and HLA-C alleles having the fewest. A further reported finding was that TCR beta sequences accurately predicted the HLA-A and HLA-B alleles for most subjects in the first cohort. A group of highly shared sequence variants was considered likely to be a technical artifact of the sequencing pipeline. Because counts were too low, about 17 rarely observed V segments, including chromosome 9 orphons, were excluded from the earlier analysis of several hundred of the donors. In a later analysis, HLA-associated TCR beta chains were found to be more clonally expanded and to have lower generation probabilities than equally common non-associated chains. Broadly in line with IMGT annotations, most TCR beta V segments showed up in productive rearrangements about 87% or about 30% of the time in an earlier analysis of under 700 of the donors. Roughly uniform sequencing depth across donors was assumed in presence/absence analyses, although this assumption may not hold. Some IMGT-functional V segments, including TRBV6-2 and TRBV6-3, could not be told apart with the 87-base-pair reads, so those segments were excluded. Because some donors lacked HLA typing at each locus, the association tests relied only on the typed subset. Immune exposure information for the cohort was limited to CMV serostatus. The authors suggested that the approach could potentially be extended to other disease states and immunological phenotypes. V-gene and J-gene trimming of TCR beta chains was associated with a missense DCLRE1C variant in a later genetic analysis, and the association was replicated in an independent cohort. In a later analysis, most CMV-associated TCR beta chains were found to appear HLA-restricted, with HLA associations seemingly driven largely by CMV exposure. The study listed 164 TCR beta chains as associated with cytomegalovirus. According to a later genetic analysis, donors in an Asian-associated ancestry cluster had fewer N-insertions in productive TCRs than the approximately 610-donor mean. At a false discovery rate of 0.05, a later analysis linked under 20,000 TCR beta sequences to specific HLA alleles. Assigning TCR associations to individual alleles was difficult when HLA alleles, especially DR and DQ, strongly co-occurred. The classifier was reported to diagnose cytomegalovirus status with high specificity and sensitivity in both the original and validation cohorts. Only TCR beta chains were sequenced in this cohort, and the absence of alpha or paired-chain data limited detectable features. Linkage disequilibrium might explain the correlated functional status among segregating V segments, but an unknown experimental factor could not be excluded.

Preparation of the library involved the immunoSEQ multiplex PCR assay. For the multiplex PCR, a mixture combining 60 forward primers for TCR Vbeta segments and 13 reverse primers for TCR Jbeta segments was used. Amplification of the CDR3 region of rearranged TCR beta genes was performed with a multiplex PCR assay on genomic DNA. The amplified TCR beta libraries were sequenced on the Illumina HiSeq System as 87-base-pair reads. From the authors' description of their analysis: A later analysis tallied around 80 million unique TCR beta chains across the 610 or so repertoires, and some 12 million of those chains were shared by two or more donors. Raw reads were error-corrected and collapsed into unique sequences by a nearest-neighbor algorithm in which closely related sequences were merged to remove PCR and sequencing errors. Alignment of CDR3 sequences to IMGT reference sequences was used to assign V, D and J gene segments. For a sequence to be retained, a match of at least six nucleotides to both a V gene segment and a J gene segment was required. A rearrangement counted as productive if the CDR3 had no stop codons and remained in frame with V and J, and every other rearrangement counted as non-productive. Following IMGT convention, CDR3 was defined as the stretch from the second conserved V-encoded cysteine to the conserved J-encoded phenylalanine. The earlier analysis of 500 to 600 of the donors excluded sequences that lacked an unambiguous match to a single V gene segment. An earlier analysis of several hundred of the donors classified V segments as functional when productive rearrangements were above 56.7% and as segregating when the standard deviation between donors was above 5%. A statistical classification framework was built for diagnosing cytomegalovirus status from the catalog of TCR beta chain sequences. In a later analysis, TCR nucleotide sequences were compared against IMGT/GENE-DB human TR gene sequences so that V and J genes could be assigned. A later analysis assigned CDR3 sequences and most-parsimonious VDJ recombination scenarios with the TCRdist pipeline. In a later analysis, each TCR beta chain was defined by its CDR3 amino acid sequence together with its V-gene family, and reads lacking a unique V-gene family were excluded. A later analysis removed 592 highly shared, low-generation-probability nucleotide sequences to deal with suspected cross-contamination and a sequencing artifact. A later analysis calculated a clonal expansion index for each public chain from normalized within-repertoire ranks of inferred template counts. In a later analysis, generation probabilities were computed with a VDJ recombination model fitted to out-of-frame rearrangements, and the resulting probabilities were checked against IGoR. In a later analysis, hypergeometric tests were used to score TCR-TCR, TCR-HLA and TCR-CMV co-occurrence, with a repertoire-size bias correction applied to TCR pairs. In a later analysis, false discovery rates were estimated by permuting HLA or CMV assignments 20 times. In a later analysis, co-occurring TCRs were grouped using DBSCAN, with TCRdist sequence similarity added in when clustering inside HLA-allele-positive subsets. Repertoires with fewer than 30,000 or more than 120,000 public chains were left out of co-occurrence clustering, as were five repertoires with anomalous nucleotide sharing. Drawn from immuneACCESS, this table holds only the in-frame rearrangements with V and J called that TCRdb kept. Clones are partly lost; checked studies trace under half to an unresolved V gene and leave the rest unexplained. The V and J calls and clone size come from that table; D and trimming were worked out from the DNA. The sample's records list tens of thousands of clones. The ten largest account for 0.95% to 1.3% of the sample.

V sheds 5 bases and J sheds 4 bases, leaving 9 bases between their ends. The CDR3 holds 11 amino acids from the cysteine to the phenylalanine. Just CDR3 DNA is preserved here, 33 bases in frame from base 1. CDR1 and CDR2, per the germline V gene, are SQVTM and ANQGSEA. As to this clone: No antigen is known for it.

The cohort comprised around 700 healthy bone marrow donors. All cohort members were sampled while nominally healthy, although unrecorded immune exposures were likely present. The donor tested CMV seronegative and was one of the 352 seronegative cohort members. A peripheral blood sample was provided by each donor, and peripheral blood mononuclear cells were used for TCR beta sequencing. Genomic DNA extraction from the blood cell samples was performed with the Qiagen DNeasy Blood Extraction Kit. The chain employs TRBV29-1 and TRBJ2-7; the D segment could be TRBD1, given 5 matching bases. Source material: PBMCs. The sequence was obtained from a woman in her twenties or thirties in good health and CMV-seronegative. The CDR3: CSVLRGYEQYF. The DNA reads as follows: TGCAGCGTTTTAAGGGGTTACGAGCAGTACTTC.